The next 18 T cell receptor beta chains were all read from a single sample in a study of shared clonotypes between healthy human individuals. CD8 cells regarded as naive lacked CD45RO, were positively chosen for CCR7, and omitted terminally differentiated effector memory CD45RA+ cells. Sequencing was performed with immunoSEQ multiplex PCR; in TCRdb, only in-frame clones are kept and a portion is missing. This table has about 2 million clones, about 95% appearing once. The sequenced sample consisted of naive CD8+ T cells sorted from blood. Receptor source: a man aged 18-30 years in good health.

As regards this clone: The same CDR3 is also encoded by other DNA sequences in this sample. The genes are TRBV5-1 and TRBJ2-3; 7 bases match TRBD2. The CDR3 spans 15 residues. Germline V CDR1 and CDR2: SGHRS, YFSETQ. V lost 5 bases, J lost 1 base, and 7 bases stayed unmatched. This CDR3 reads CASSEGLAGTDTQYF. The DNA of the CDR3 is TGCGCCAGCAGTGAGGGGCTAGCGGGCACAGATACGCAGTATTTT.

This rearrangement joins TRBV2 to TRBJ2-7; 10 bases are a match to TRBD1. J gave up 1 base and V 1 base, and 1 base lay outside the gene matches. This CDR3 spans 15 amino acids. Germline V gene data show CDR1 as SNHLY and CDR2 as FYNNEI. For the CDR3, the DNA is TGTGCCAGCAGTGAAGGGACAGGGGGGTCCTACGAGCAGTACTTC. Translation: CASSEGTGGSYEQYF.

J is TRBJ2-7 and V is TRBV5-5; 7 nucleotides line up with TRBD2. The CDR3 has 13 amino acids. V was clipped by 3 bases and J by 3 bases; unmatched bases: 3. The germline V gene has CDR1 SGHKS and CDR2 YYEKEE (reference sequence). CDR3 loop: CASSWDYNYEQYF. The CDR3 DNA is TGTGCCAGCAGCTGGGACTACAACTACGAGCAGTACTTC.

This chain connects TRBV10-3 to TRBJ2-1; 11 bases are a match to TRBD2. The CDR3 has 16 residues. V lost 2 bases and J lost 13; bases outside the gene matches: 13. Per germline, CDR1 ENHRY and CDR2 SYGVKD. The CDR3 reads CAISEHVAGGPDPQFF. Written as DNA, the CDR3 is TGTGCCATCAGTGAGCACGTAGCGGGAGGGCCTGATCCCCAGTTCTTC.

The gene calls are TRBV2 and TRBJ2-7; 16 bases align to TRBD2. This CDR3 contains 16 residues. Germline trimming cut 5 bases from V and 4 bases from J; bases unmatched to any gene: 5. In germline, CDR1 is SNHLY, CDR2 FYNNEI. CDR3 sequence reads: CASSWGLAGGPYEQYF. The CDR3 DNA reads as TGTGCCAGCAGTTGGGGACTAGCGGGAGGGCCATACGAGCAGTACTTC.

The CDR3 loop reads CASSDPWGRNTGELFF. The CDR3 DNA reads TGCGCCAGCAGTGACCCGTGGGGGAGGAACACCGGGGAGCTGTTTTTT. The chain links TRBV10-2 to TRBJ2-2, with D possibly called TRBD1 or TRBD2 (5 bases each). Germline CDR1 WSHSY, CDR2 SAAADI. Trimming removed 3 bases from V and 1 base from J, with 12 bases in between. This CDR3 region has 16 residues.

In this sample, this clone turned up once. The CDR3 sequence: CASSQAGHPGTF. The CDR3 DNA reads as TGTGCCAGCAGTCAGGCCGGACATCCTGGCACCTTC. This sequence joins TRBV28 and TRBJ1-2; weak D call: TRBD1 (5 bases). V lost 5 bases and J 13 bases, leaving 17 bases between the germline ends. The CDR3 sequence is 12 residues long. Germline V gene lookup returns CDR1 MDHEN and CDR2 SYDVKM.

This chain links TRBV9 with TRBJ1-1, with a tentative D call TRBD1 (6 bases). The CDR3 is made up of 15 amino acids. Germline V CDR1 and CDR2: SGDLS, YYNGEE. Trimming stripped 4 bases from V and 4 bases from J, with 17 bases between. The CDR3 loop is CASSPEGGKGTEAFF. The CDR3 DNA sequence: TGTGCCAGCAGCCCCGAAGGGGGAAAAGGCACTGAAGCTTTCTTT.

The chain has TRBV30 and TRBJ2-2; 8 bases are shared with TRBD2. Unmatched junction bases numbered 5, after V lost 5 bases and J lost 3 bases. Germline V gene sequence: CDR1 GTSNPN, CDR2 SVGIG (reference sequence). The length of the CDR3 is 14 residues. CDR3 protein: CAWERGTDTGELFF. CDR3 nucleotide sequence: TGTGCCTGGGAGCGGGGGACGGACACCGGGGAGCTGTTTTTT.

V is TRBV13 and J is TRBJ2-2; no clear D gene. The V end was cut by 1 base, the J end by 6 bases, with 6 bases between. The CDR3 length is 13 residues. Germline V lookup: CDR1 PRHDT, CDR2 FYEKMQ (reference sequence). The CDR3 loop is CASSLVSSGELFF. In nucleotides, the CDR3 is TGTGCCAGCAGCTTAGTGAGCTCCGGGGAGCTGTTTTTT.

Note on this clone: At the DNA level, this CDR3 is encoded by other sequences in the same sample as well. V is TRBV7-9 and J is TRBJ1-6, with a weak D call TRBD1 (5 bases). The V gene lost 8 bases and the J gene lost 6 bases, with 11 bases spanning the gap. CDR3 size: 13 residues. Per the germline V gene, CDR1 is SEHNR and CDR2 is FQNEAQ (reference sequence). The CDR3 region has the DNA TGTGCCAGCTCCCCCGGGGGTAATTCACCCCTCCACTTT. As protein: CASSPGGNSPLHF.

The chain recombines TRBV11-2 with TRBJ2-7; D might be TRBD2 (6 bases). V was trimmed by 1 base and J by 5 bases, leaving 12 bases between them. This CDR3 contains 14 residues. Per germline, CDR1 SGHAT and CDR2 FQNNGV. The CDR3 DNA sequence: TGTGCCAGCAGCTTAGTTGGCGGAGGGAACGAGCAGTACTTC. This encodes CASSLVGGGNEQYF.

The chain uses TRBV27 and TRBJ1-1, with a possible D match to TRBD1 (6 bases). V was clipped by 5 bases and J by 1 base, with 14 bases between them. This CDR3 comprises 15 residues. Germline lookup yields CDR1 MNHEY and CDR2 SMNVEV (reference sequence). The DNA of the CDR3 is TGTGCCAGCAGTATTAACGGACAGCAGAACACTGAAGCTTTCTTT. It yields the protein CASSINGQQNTEAFF.

This chain uses TRBV9 with TRBJ1-5, with D tentatively TRBD1 (6 bases). The CDR3 sequence is 14 residues long. In germline, CDR1 is SGDLS, CDR2 YYNGEE. The V end lost 0 bases, the J end lost 8 bases, and 12 bases lay between the germline ends. The CDR3 DNA is TGTGCCAGCAGCGTAGGAGGTGGGACAAAGCCCCAGCATTTT. The encoded protein is CASSVGGGTKPQHF.

This clone occurred once. The chain recombines TRBV19 with TRBJ2-3; no definite D call. Trimming removed 6 bases at V and 2 bases at J, with 18 bases between. CDR1 and CDR2 (germline): LNHDA, SQIVND (reference sequence). This CDR3 is 16 amino acids long. CDR3 region: CASSPGVYRTTDTQYF. The CDR3 DNA follows: TGTGCCAGTAGCCCTGGGGTCTACCGGACCACAGATACGCAGTATTTT.

The chain uses TRBV2 and TRBJ2-7; 11 nucleotides align to TRBD1. Germline V CDR1 and CDR2: SNHLY, FYNNEI. V lost 6 bases, J lost 0 bases, and 7 bases stayed unmatched. The CDR3 totals 16 residues. The CDR3 is CASREWTGGGSYEQYF. CDR3 sequence (DNA): TGTGCCAGCAGAGAGTGGACAGGGGGCGGCTCCTACGAGCAGTACTTC.

The V and J genes are TRBV7-9 and TRBJ1-3; TRBD1 aligns across 8 bases. The length of the CDR3 is 17 residues. CDR1 and CDR2 (germline): SEHNR, FQNEAQ (reference sequence). V was clipped by 5 bases and J by 3 bases; unmatched bases: 12. As DNA, the CDR3 is TGTGCCAGCAGCCCGGCTATGGGACAGGCAGATGGAAACACCATATATTTT. It specifies CASSPAMGQADGNTIYF.

The chain has TRBV27 and TRBJ2-1; D remains unclear. The germline V gene has CDR1 MNHEY and CDR2 SMNVEV (reference sequence). The CDR3 contains 13 residues. V lost 3 bases and J 5 bases, leaving 8 bases between the germline ends. In nucleotides, the CDR3 is TGTGCCAGCAGTTTTTTTGAGGACAATGAGCAGTTCTTC. Translation: CASSFFEDNEQFF.